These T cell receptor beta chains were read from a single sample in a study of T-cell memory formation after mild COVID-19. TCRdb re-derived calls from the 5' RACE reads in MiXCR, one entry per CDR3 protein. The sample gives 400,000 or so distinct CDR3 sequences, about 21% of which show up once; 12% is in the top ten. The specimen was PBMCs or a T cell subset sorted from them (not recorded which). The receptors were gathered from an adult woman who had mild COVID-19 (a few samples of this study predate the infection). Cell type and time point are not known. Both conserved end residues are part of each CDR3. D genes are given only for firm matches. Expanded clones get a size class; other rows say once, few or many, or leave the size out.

DNA: TGCAGCGTTGTCCCGAACACCGGGGAGCTGTTTTTT
CDR3: CSVVPNTGELFF
size: NA
J: TRBJ2-2
V: TRBV29-1
D: NA

DNA: TGTGCCAGCAGCCTAGGACTAGCGGGAGGGCCGCCTGGGGCCAACGTCCTGACTTTC
CDR3: CASSLGLAGGPPGANVLTF
size: NA
J: TRBJ2-6
V: TRBV7-9
D: TRBD2

DNA: TGTGCCACCAGTGAACAGACCAATTACCAAGAGACCCAGTACTTC
CDR3: CATSEQTNYQETQYF
size: few
J: TRBJ2-5
V: TRBV24-1
D: NA

DNA: TGTGCCACCACGGGTAGCGGGATGGACGAGCAGTACTTC
CDR3: CATTGSGMDEQYF
size: few
J: TRBJ2-7
V: TRBV19
D: TRBD2

DNA: TGCGCCAGCAGCCAATACGGTTTGGCATACAATGAGCAGTTCTTC
CDR3: CASSQYGLAYNEQFF
size: NA
J: TRBJ2-1
V: TRBV4-1
D: NA

DNA: TGTGCCAGCAGCCTCTGGACTAGCGGGGTCTCCTACAATGAGCAGTTCTTC
CDR3: CASSLWTSGVSYNEQFF
size: NA
J: TRBJ2-1
V: TRBV4-2
D: TRBD2

DNA: TGTGCCAGCAACCTAGCGGGGGGGTTGAATGAGCAGTTCTTC
CDR3: CASNLAGGLNEQFF
size: few
J: TRBJ2-1
V: TRBV2
D: TRBD2

DNA: TGTGCCAGCAGCTTATTTCACGGATACCAAGAGACCCAGTACTTC
CDR3: CASSLFHGYQETQYF
size: many
J: TRBJ2-5
V: TRBV7-2
D: NA

DNA: TGCGCCAGCAGCCAAGATGGACAGGGGGCAGATACGCAGTATTTT
CDR3: CASSQDGQGADTQYF
size: few
J: TRBJ2-3
V: TRBV4-1
D: TRBD1

DNA: TGCGCCAGCACTAAACAGGGGGCACAGAACACTGAAGCTTTCTTT
CDR3: CASTKQGAQNTEAFF
size: many
J: TRBJ1-1
V: TRBV5-1
D: TRBD1

DNA: TGCGCCAGCAGCTTGGGTCCCCTAGTTGAGATCTCCTACGAGCAGTACTTC
CDR3: CASSLGPLVEISYEQYF
size: few
J: TRBJ2-7
V: TRBV5-1
D: NA

DNA: TGCGCCAGCAGGTGGGGGTTCGGGGCCAACGTCCTGACTTTC
CDR3: CASRWGFGANVLTF
size: NA
J: TRBJ2-6
V: TRBV5-1
D: NA

DNA: TGTGCCAGCAGTTTGTCACTAGCGGACACAGATACGCAGTATTTT
CDR3: CASSLSLADTDTQYF
size: many
J: TRBJ2-3
V: TRBV12-3/TRBV12-4
D: TRBD2

DNA: TGCAGTGCTAGGGATATAGCGGGCGGAAAGTTCTACCAAGAGACCCAGTACTTC
CDR3: CSARDIAGGKFYQETQYF
size: NA
J: TRBJ2-5
V: TRBV20-1
D: TRBD2

DNA: TGTGCCAGCAGTTCCGACAGCTACGAGCAGTACTTC
CDR3: CASSSDSYEQYF
size: many
J: TRBJ2-7
V: TRBV6-5
D: NA

DNA: TGTGCCAGCAGCAACGGGACCCACGGAGATACGCAGTATTTT
CDR3: CASSNGTHGDTQYF
size: few
J: TRBJ2-3
V: TRBV7-3
D: NA

DNA: TGTGCCAGCAGCTGGAGACTGACAGGGACCTACGAGCAGTACTTC
CDR3: CASSWRLTGTYEQYF
size: few
J: TRBJ2-7
V: TRBV5-4
D: TRBD1

DNA: TGTGCCAGCAACTCAGTAGCGGGGGTCTACAATGAGCAGTTCTTC
CDR3: CASNSVAGVYNEQFF
size: NA
J: TRBJ2-1
V: TRBV6-5
D: TRBD2

DNA: TGTGCCAGCAGCCCCGGGTTACGAGGGGATCCCCGCGGAGGTGAGCAGTTCTTC
CDR3: CASSPGLRGDPRGGEQFF
size: NA
J: TRBJ2-1
V: TRBV7-3
D: NA

DNA: TGTGCCAGCAGCCTACAGTACTCCTACGAGCAGTACTTC
CDR3: CASSLQYSYEQYF
size: few
J: TRBJ2-7
V: TRBV6-5
D: NA

DNA: TGTGCCAGCAGCCCCCTAGGGCCGAACAATGAGCAGTTCTTC
CDR3: CASSPLGPNNEQFF
size: NA
J: TRBJ2-1
V: TRBV13
D: NA

DNA: TGTGCCAGCAGCGGCCAGGGGAGTGGTGAAAAACTGTTTTTT
CDR3: CASSGQGSGEKLFF
size: NA
J: TRBJ1-4
V: TRBV9
D: NA

DNA: TGTGCCAGCAGCGGTACCGGGACCTACTCAGATACGCAGTATTTT
CDR3: CASSGTGTYSDTQYF
size: few
J: TRBJ2-3
V: TRBV7-8
D: NA

DNA: TGCGCCAGCAGCCCGGGGTGGGGGCGAAGCGATGAGCAGTTCTTC
CDR3: CASSPGWGRSDEQFF
size: NA
J: TRBJ2-1
V: TRBV5-1
D: NA

DNA: TGTGCCAGCAGTAGTGGGGGGACAGGGGTCTATGGCTACACCTTC
CDR3: CASSSGGTGVYGYTF
size: few
J: TRBJ1-2
V: TRBV6-5
D: TRBD1

DNA: TGCGCCAGCAGCCCCTCGGGACTAGTTAAATCAGATACGCAGTATTTT
CDR3: CASSPSGLVKSDTQYF
size: few
J: TRBJ2-3
V: TRBV4-1
D: TRBD2

DNA: TGTGCCAGCAGCCCTGGACTCCGGAATCAGCCCCAGCATTTT
CDR3: CASSPGLRNQPQHF
size: few
J: TRBJ1-5
V: TRBV5-5
D: NA

DNA: TGCGCCAGCAGCCAGGGGGTACTAGCGGGAGGCGAGCAGTACTTC
CDR3: CASSQGVLAGGEQYF
size: NA
J: TRBJ2-7
V: TRBV4-1
D: TRBD2

DNA: TGCAGTGCTAGTAATAACGACAGGGGGCAATATGGCTACACCTTC
CDR3: CSASNNDRGQYGYTF
size: NA
J: TRBJ1-2
V: TRBV20-1
D: TRBD1

DNA: TGCGCCAGCAGTCAATCTGGGGGCGGCAATCAGCCCCAGCATTTT
CDR3: CASSQSGGGNQPQHF
size: NA
J: TRBJ1-5
V: TRBV23-1
D: NA

DNA: TGTGCCAGCAGCGTACCAGGCGGGCTGGTAGCGGGGGGGCCCGCAGATACGCAGTATTTT
CDR3: CASSVPGGLVAGGPADTQYF
size: few
J: TRBJ2-3
V: TRBV9
D: TRBD2

DNA: TGTGCCAGCAGTTTATCGGGGGCTGGTGGAAACACCATATATTTT
CDR3: CASSLSGAGGNTIYF
size: NA
J: TRBJ1-3
V: TRBV12-3/TRBV12-4
D: NA

DNA: TGCGCCAGCAGCTTGGGGACAGGGGGTTTTACTGAAGCTTTCTTT
CDR3: CASSLGTGGFTEAFF
size: NA
J: TRBJ1-1
V: TRBV5-1
D: TRBD1

DNA: TGTGCCATTAGGGACAGAACTAACTATGGCTACACCTTC
CDR3: CAIRDRTNYGYTF
size: NA
J: TRBJ1-2
V: TRBV6-5
D: TRBD1

DNA: TGTGCCAGCAGAGCTTGGACACCTAGCACAGATACGCAGTATTTT
CDR3: CASRAWTPSTDTQYF
size: NA
J: TRBJ2-3
V: TRBV11-3
D: NA

DNA: TGTGCCAGCTCACCTGGGAAAGAGCAGCCCCAGCATTTT
CDR3: CASSPGKEQPQHF
size: NA
J: TRBJ1-5
V: TRBV18
D: NA

DNA: TGTGCCAGCTCACCACCGATCGGAGGGATTAAAGATACGCAGTATTTT
CDR3: CASSPPIGGIKDTQYF
size: NA
J: TRBJ2-3
V: TRBV18
D: NA

DNA: TGTGCCAGCAGCTCAGGACTAGCGGATTATGCTAGCACAGATACGCAGTATTTT
CDR3: CASSSGLADYASTDTQYF
size: NA
J: TRBJ2-3
V: TRBV4-2
D: TRBD2

DNA: TGTGCCTCCCTGGGACTAGCGGGAGGTGAGCAGTTCTTC
CDR3: CASLGLAGGEQFF
size: NA
J: TRBJ2-1
V: TRBV15
D: TRBD2

DNA: TGTGCCAGTTCAACTCAGGGTTCCGCCTATGGCTACACCTTC
CDR3: CASSTQGSAYGYTF
size: NA
J: TRBJ1-2
V: TRBV5-4
D: NA

DNA: TGCAGTGCTAGAGGGGGCCAGCGGAACACCGGGGAGCTGTTTTTT
CDR3: CSARGGQRNTGELFF
size: NA
J: TRBJ2-2
V: TRBV20-1
D: NA

DNA: TGTGCCACCAGCAGGGACATCTCCTACGAGCAGTACTTC
CDR3: CATSRDISYEQYF
size: NA
J: TRBJ2-7
V: TRBV15
D: NA

DNA: TGCGCCAGCAGCGGTGCAACGGGAAGGACTGAAGCTTTCTTT
CDR3: CASSGATGRTEAFF
size: NA
J: TRBJ1-1
V: TRBV5-1
D: NA

DNA: TGTGCTACCAAAAGGCGGGGGGAGATTAACACCGGGGAGCTGTTTTTT
CDR3: CATKRRGEINTGELFF
size: few
J: TRBJ2-2
V: TRBV6-5
D: TRBD2

DNA: TGTGCCAGCAGTGAGCGCAACAGGCAAGAGACCCAGTACTTC
CDR3: CASSERNRQETQYF
size: NA
J: TRBJ2-5
V: TRBV25-1
D: NA

DNA: TGTGCCAGCAGCTCGCTACGGGACAGATTCTACAATGAGCAGTTCTTC
CDR3: CASSSLRDRFYNEQFF
size: few
J: TRBJ2-1
V: TRBV7-6
D: TRBD1

DNA: TGCAGTGGCAGCGAGGGCGGAGAGACCCAGTACTTC
CDR3: CSGSEGGETQYF
size: few
J: TRBJ2-5
V: TRBV20-1
D: NA

DNA: TGTGCCAGCAGAGCTACGGGAGAGATAGATACGCAGTATTTT
CDR3: CASRATGEIDTQYF
size: few
J: TRBJ2-3
V: TRBV11-2
D: NA

DNA: TGTGCCAGCAGCCCCTCCGAGGAGCTCCTAGAAAAGCAGTTCTTC
CDR3: CASSPSEELLEKQFF
size: NA
J: TRBJ2-1
V: TRBV14
D: NA

DNA: TGCGCCAGCAGGACAGACCTCAGTGGCACTGAAGCTTTCTTT
CDR3: CASRTDLSGTEAFF
size: few
J: TRBJ1-1
V: TRBV5-1
D: NA

DNA: TGTGCCAGCAGCGTAGGTGATAGCGGGGGAGCCTACGAGCAGTACTTC
CDR3: CASSVGDSGGAYEQYF
size: NA
J: TRBJ2-7
V: TRBV9
D: TRBD2

DNA: TGTGCCAGCAGCTGGGGCCACCGACTAGCGGGGGGCTATTGGGATGAGCAGTTCTTC
CDR3: CASSWGHRLAGGYWDEQFF
size: NA
J: TRBJ2-1
V: TRBV5-6
D: TRBD2

DNA: TGTGCCAGCAGCCCCCGGGACACCTTCTACGAGCAGTACTTC
CDR3: CASSPRDTFYEQYF
size: few
J: TRBJ2-7
V: TRBV7-9
D: NA

DNA: TGTGCCAGCAGCAAGGACCCGCGAGAGACCCAGTACTTC
CDR3: CASSKDPRETQYF
size: NA
J: TRBJ2-5
V: TRBV7-6
D: NA